These 28 T cell receptor beta chains originate from one sample sequenced in a study of cytomegalovirus exposure and HLA in healthy donors. Primers for the PCR totalled 60 Vbeta and 13 Jbeta. Produced via immunoSEQ multiplex PCR; TCRdb's table is partial and in-frame only. This repertoire shows some 100,000 clones, 84% found once; its top ten account for more than 0.95%. What was sequenced was PBMCs. The origin of the receptors is a woman between 18 and 29 years old in good health and CMV-seronegative.

CDR3: CASSYEGSPSGETQYF. The CDR3 bases are TGTGCCAGCAGTTACGAAGGCTCTCCATCGGGGGAGACCCAGTACTTC. The J gene is TRBJ2-5, the V gene TRBV6-6; D possibly corresponds to TRBD2 (5 bases). The CDR3 length is 16 residues. Germline assignment: CDR1 MNHNY and CDR2 SVGAGI (reference sequence). Between the trimmed V and J ends, which lost 2 bases and 5 bases, there was a span of 18 bases.

V usage is TRBV28 and J usage is TRBJ1-1; TRBD1 agrees at 7 bases. Germline-derived CDR1 and CDR2 are MDHEN and SYDVKM. The ends lost 2 bases at V and 5 bases at J; junction bases unmatched: 2. This CDR3 is built from 13 residues. CDR3 region: CASSLPGGTEAFF. Written as DNA, the CDR3 is TGTGCCAGCAGTTTACCAGGGGGGACTGAAGCTTTCTTT.

For this clone: Compared with germline, one end of the junction differs, possibly owing to a read error. The chain links TRBV4-2 to TRBJ2-5; 11 positions match TRBD1. Per germline, CDR1 LGHNA and CDR2 YNFKEQ. There are 17 residues in the CDR3. The CDR3 region is CASSRNLPDRGPEAQYF. The CDR3 DNA is TGTGCCAGCAGCCGCAATTTGCCGGACAGGGGGCCAGAGGCCCAGTACTTC.

The genes are TRBV5-5 and TRBJ2-7, with D possibly TRBD2 on 5 matching bases. Trimming removed 1 base from V and 2 bases from J, with 16 bases in between. Germline V gives CDR1 SGHKS, CDR2 YYEKEE (reference sequence). This CDR3 spans 16 amino acids. In nucleotides, the CDR3 is TGTGCCAGCAGCTTGCGGGGTGGCTATCCTACCTACGAGCAGTACTTC. It translates to CASSLRGGYPTYEQYF.

This chain joins TRBV19 and TRBJ2-7, with 13 bases matching TRBD2. The CDR3 length is 15 residues. After removal of 7 bases from V and 4 bases from J, the junction contained 7 bases not matched to a gene. Germline V gene lookup returns CDR1 LNHDA and CDR2 SQIVND (reference sequence). CDR3 loop: CASKGLAGDSYEQYF. CDR3 nucleotide sequence: TGTGCCAGTAAAGGACTAGCGGGAGACTCGTACGAGCAGTACTTC.

The chain has TRBV9 and TRBJ1-3; D call uncertain. Germline V gene data show CDR1 as SGDLS and CDR2 as YYNGEE. V lost 3 bases, J lost 0 bases, and 7 bases lay in between. This CDR3 region has 14 residues. The CDR3 loop reads CASSGASSGNTIYF. The CDR3 region has the DNA TGTGCCAGCAGCGGTGCGAGCTCTGGAAACACCATATATTTT.

This chain joins TRBV6-5 and TRBJ1-2; 9 bases agree with TRBD1. Unmatched junction bases numbered 3, after V lost 6 bases and J lost 4 bases. Germline loops: CDR1 MNHEY, CDR2 SVGAGI. This CDR3 contains 13 residues. The CDR3 protein is CASSMDRGYGYTF. The DNA for the CDR3 is TGTGCCAGCAGCATGGACAGGGGCTATGGCTACACCTTC.

Concerning this clone: One junction end disagrees with the germline gene, perhaps due to a read error. The chain carries TRBV7-7 and TRBJ1-1, with unresolved D. The CDR3 extends over 13 amino acids. Germline CDR1 and CDR2: SSHAT and FNYEAQ (reference sequence). The CDR3 loop reads CASSHTVNTEAFF. The DNA for the CDR3 is TGTGCTAGCAGCCATACGGTGAACACTGAAGCTTTCTTT.

The chain has TRBV7-9 and TRBJ1-3, with TRBD1 matching over 7 bases. Per germline, CDR1 SEHNR and CDR2 FQNEAQ (reference sequence). The CDR3 is 14 amino acids. Trimming cost V 4 bases and J 4 bases; bases outside gene matches: 4. CDR3 in DNA: TGTGCCAGCAGCTCAGGGGGTACGGGAAACACCATATATTTT. Amino acids: CASSSGGTGNTIYF.

This sequence joins TRBV4-3 and TRBJ2-7; 9 bases fit TRBD2. The CDR3 has 14 amino acids. The V segment lost 4 bases and the J segment 3 bases; nucleotides outside the gene matches: 4. Germline assignment: CDR1 LGHNA and CDR2 YSLEER. CDR3 loop: CASSPGLAFYEQYF. CDR3 sequence (DNA): TGCGCCAGCAGCCCGGGACTAGCCTTCTACGAGCAGTACTTC.

The chain recombines TRBV28 with TRBJ2-5, with D unresolved. The CDR3 spans 14 residues. The V gene's germline CDR1 is MDHEN and CDR2 SYDVKM. The V gene lost 7 bases and the J gene lost 1 base, with 13 bases spanning the gap. DNA of the CDR3: TGTGCCAGCAACGCGGCAGAATCCCAAGAGACCCAGTACTTC. Amino acid sequence: CASNAAESQETQYF.

This rearrangement joins TRBV6-5 to TRBJ2-2, with 10 bases matching TRBD1. The V gene end was trimmed by 4 bases and the J gene end by 5 bases; junction bases not matched to a gene: 4. This CDR3 spans 15 amino acids. Germline V gene data show CDR1 as MNHEY and CDR2 as SVGAGI. CDR3 amino acids: CASSSGTGVTGELFF. The CDR3 DNA is TGTGCCAGCAGTTCCGGGACAGGGGTTACCGGGGAGCTGTTTTTT.

The rearrangement joins TRBV18 to TRBJ2-3, with 7 bases identical to TRBD2. Trimming took 6 bases from V and 0 from J; bases not matched to a gene: 9. Per germline, CDR1 KGHSH and CDR2 LQKENI. The CDR3 contains 16 residues. CDR3 bases: TGTGCCAGCTCCCCAAGGTCGGGGGGAAGCACAGATACGCAGTATTTT. It encodes CASSPRSGGSTDTQYF.

The V call is TRBV19, the J call TRBJ1-5, with a weak D call TRBD1 (5 bases). Trimming took off 6 bases at V and 4 bases at J, with 22 bases between the two ends. Germline lookup yields CDR1 LNHDA and CDR2 SQIVND (reference sequence). The CDR3 sequence is 17 residues long. CDR3 in amino acids: CASRLITVGQGNQPQHF. CDR3 nucleotides: TGTGCCAGTAGGCTGATTACGGTCGGTCAGGGAAATCAGCCCCAGCATTTT.

The chain uses TRBV27 and TRBJ2-1; possibly TRBD1 for D (5 bases). Per germline, CDR1 MNHEY and CDR2 SMNVEV (reference sequence). The CDR3 has 14 residues. V lost 9 bases, J lost 0 bases, and 12 bases lay in between. CDR3 sequence (DNA): TGTGCCAGTCTGGGGCCGAGCTCCTACAATGAGCAGTTCTTC. Its translation: CASLGPSSYNEQFF.

The chain couples TRBV6-1 to TRBJ2-1, with D unclear. This CDR3 region has 14 residues. Trimming removed 0 bases at V and 3 bases at J, with 6 bases between. Germline V CDR1 and CDR2: MNHNS, SASEGT. The CDR3 sequence: CASSEAELYNEQFF. In DNA, the CDR3 is TGTGCCAGCAGTGAAGCGGAGCTCTACAATGAGCAGTTCTTC.

The V call is TRBV6-1, the J call TRBJ1-5, with TRBD1 matching 7 bases. This CDR3 region has 15 residues. From germline, CDR1 is MNHNS and CDR2 SASEGT. After removal of 6 bases from V and 6 bases from J, the junction contained 11 bases not matched to a gene. CDR3 nucleotides: TGTGCCAGCAGCCAGGGGGTCGCAGGCGTTCAGCCCCAGCATTTT. Translated: CASSQGVAGVQPQHF.

The genes are TRBV18 and TRBJ2-1; TRBD2 aligns across 12 bases. Germline assignment: CDR1 KGHSH and CDR2 LQKENI. This CDR3 contains 15 residues. The junction had 5 bases not matched to a gene; V was cut back by 3 bases and J by 8 bases. The CDR3 is CASSPRLAGEDEQFF. The CDR3 DNA reads TGTGCCAGCTCACCGCGACTAGCGGGAGAGGATGAGCAGTTCTTC.

J is TRBJ2-4 and V is TRBV27; D is possibly TRBD1 (6 bases). CDR3 size: 15 residues. The V and J ends lost 4 bases and 8 bases respectively, with 18 bases between them. Looked up from germline, CDR1 is MNHEY and CDR2 is SMNVEV (reference sequence). The CDR3 sequence is CASSSAGTEGDIQYF. The CDR3 DNA sequence: TGTGCCAGCAGTTCCGCCGGGACCGAGGGGGACATTCAGTACTTC.

V and J are TRBV7-2 and TRBJ2-1; 7 bases align to TRBD2. Germline CDR1 SGHTA, CDR2 FQGNSA. Unmatched junction bases numbered 6, after V lost 7 bases and J lost 0 bases. CDR3 length: 15 residues. The CDR3 reads CASNPGLSSYNEQFF. The CDR3 DNA is TGTGCCAGCAACCCGGGACTAAGCTCCTACAATGAGCAGTTCTTC.

The chain's CDR3 is CASSHSGTGRGRPQHF. The DNA of the CDR3 is TGTGCCAGCAGTCATTCCGGGACAGGGAGGGGCCGGCCCCAGCATTTT. The genes are TRBV28 and TRBJ1-5; 9 bases agree with TRBD1. This CDR3 has 16 residues. Losses at the gene ends were 5 bases for V and 9 bases for J; bases not matched to a gene: 14. The germline CDR1 and CDR2 sequences are MDHEN and SYDVKM.

The chain combines TRBV29-1 with TRBJ2-1; TRBD1 is a possible D gene (5 bases). Looked up from germline, CDR1 is SQVTM and CDR2 is ANQGSEA. CDR3 length: 17 residues. The V gene lost 7 bases and the J gene lost 0 bases, with 22 bases spanning the gap. Here the CDR3 DNA reads TGCAGCGCCGGCCCGAACTTGGACAAGGGCTCCTACAATGAGCAGTTCTTC. It encodes CSAGPNLDKGSYNEQFF.

This clone appeared a few times. CDR3: CASSGFGTDTQYF. The DNA of the CDR3 is TGTGCCAGCTCAGGCTTCGGCACAGATACGCAGTATTTT. The chain combines TRBV9 with TRBJ2-3; D is uncertain. The V end lost 7 bases, the J end lost 1 base, and 10 bases lay between the germline ends. This CDR3 is 13 amino acids long. Looked up from germline, CDR1 is SGDLS and CDR2 is YYNGEE.

The chain is built from TRBV6-6 and TRBJ2-7, with a tentative D call TRBD1 (6 bases). The CDR3 spans 13 residues. V lost 10 bases to trimming and J lost 2 bases, with 15 bases between them. The V gene's germline CDR1 is MNHNY and CDR2 SVGAGI (reference sequence). This CDR3 reads CATSYGDTYEQYF. The CDR3 DNA reads as TGTGCCACATCTTACGGGGACACCTACGAGCAGTACTTC.

This chain connects TRBV28 to TRBJ1-4; no firm D call. The CDR3 is made up of 15 amino acids. CDR1 and CDR2 from the germline V gene are MDHEN and SYDVKM. The V end lost 4 bases, the J end lost 1 base, and 10 bases lay between the germline ends. CDR3 amino acids: CASSYPGLTNEKLFF. CDR3 nucleotide sequence: TGTGCCAGCAGTTATCCGGGGTTAACTAATGAAAAACTGTTTTTT.

The chain joins TRBV5-4 to TRBJ2-5, with 8 nucleotides matching TRBD2. Germline CDR1 SGHNT, CDR2 YYREEE (reference sequence). The trim removed 4 bases at V and 5 bases at J, leaving 7 bases unmatched. The CDR3 contains 14 residues. The CDR3, as DNA: TGTGCCAGCAGCAGTATAGCGGGACGGGAGACCCAGTACTTC. It specifies CASSSIAGRETQYF.

The rearrangement uses TRBV28 and TRBJ2-1; D is ambiguous. Trimming took 2 bases from V and 6 from J, leaving 8 bases between them. The CDR3 is made up of 13 amino acids. Germline assignment: CDR1 MDHEN and CDR2 SYDVKM. CDR3 residues: CASSLGGPNEQFF. For the CDR3, the DNA is TGTGCCAGCAGTTTAGGTGGGCCCAATGAGCAGTTCTTC.

V gene TRBV27 combines with J gene TRBJ2-1, with a tentative D call TRBD2 (6 bases). The length of the CDR3 is 13 residues. The V gene lost 3 bases and the J gene lost 8 bases, with 11 bases spanning the gap. Germline CDR1 is MNHEY and CDR2 is SMNVEV (reference sequence). This chain's CDR3 is CASSFGGFDEQFF. DNA of the CDR3: TGTGCCAGCAGTTTCGGGGGATTCGATGAGCAGTTCTTC.